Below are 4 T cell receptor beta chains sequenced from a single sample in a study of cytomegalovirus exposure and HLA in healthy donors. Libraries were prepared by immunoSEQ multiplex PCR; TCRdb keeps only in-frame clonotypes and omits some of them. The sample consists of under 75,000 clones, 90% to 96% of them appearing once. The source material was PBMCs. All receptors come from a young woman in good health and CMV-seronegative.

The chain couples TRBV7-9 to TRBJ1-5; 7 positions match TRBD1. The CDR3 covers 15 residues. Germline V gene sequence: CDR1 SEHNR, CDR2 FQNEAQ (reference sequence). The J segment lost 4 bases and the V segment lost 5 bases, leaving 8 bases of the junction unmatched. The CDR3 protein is CASSMGGQRNQPQHF. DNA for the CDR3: TGTGCCAGCAGCATGGGGGGACAGCGAAATCAGCCCCAGCATTTT.

The CDR3 DNA is TGTGCCAGCAGCTTGCTTTTGGCGGGTCCCTATGGCTACACCTTC. It is translated as CASSLLLAGPYGYTF. The genes are TRBV5-4 and TRBJ1-2, with unresolved D. V was clipped by 1 base and J by 4 bases, with 14 bases between them. The germline V gene has CDR1 SGHNT and CDR2 YYREEE (reference sequence). The CDR3 length is 15 residues.

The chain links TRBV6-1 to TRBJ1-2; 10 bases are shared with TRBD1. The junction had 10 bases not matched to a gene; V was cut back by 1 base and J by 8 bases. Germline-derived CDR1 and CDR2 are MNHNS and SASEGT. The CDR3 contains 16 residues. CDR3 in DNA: TGTGCCAGCAGTGAAGGCGGGGACAGGGGAGGGGACGGCTACACCTTC. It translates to CASSEGGDRGGDGYTF.

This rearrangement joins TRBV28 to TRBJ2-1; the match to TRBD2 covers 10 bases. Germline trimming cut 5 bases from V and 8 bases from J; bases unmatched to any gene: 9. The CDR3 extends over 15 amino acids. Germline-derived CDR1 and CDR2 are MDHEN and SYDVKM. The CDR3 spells CASSARTSGVDEQFF. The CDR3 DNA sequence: TGTGCCAGCAGTGCTAGGACTAGCGGTGTCGATGAGCAGTTCTTC.